This passage covers 26 T cell receptor beta chains from one sample sequenced in a study of OX40 agonist ivuxolimab in advanced cancers. Sequencing used immunoSEQ multiplex PCR; TCRdb keeps in-frame clones, though not all of them. This sample has some 69,000 clones, with roughly 92% found just once. The sequencing used CD4+ or CD8+ T cells sorted from blood, collected in a trial of the OX40 agonist ivuxolimab. The receptors were sampled from an adult with an advanced solid tumor such as melanoma, head and neck, liver or kidney cancer.

V gene TRBV4-1 combines with J gene TRBJ1-6; possible D gene TRBD1, 6 bases. This CDR3 has 14 residues. CDR1 is MGHRA, CDR2 YSYEKL, per germline. Trimming took 4 bases from V and 10 from J, leaving 14 bases between them. This CDR3 is CASSRITGISPLHF. The CDR3 DNA sequence: TGCGCCAGCAGCCGGATAACAGGGATCTCACCCCTCCACTTT.

This sequence joins TRBV5-6 and TRBJ1-3; D is possibly TRBD1 (5 bases). Germline V gene lookup returns CDR1 SGHDT and CDR2 YYEEEE. Trimming cost V 1 base and J 4 bases, with 15 bases left between them. The CDR3 totals 16 residues. For the CDR3, the DNA is TGTGCCAGCAGCTTGCTCGAGGGGCAGCCGGGAAACACCATATATTTT. The encoded protein is CASSLLEGQPGNTIYF.

The V and J genes are TRBV6-1 and TRBJ2-7, with a weak D call TRBD2 (5 bases). CDR1 and CDR2 from the germline V gene are MNHNS and SASEGT. This CDR3 has 14 residues. Trimming cost V 3 bases and J 0 bases, with 9 bases left between them. The CDR3 DNA sequence: TGTGCCAGCAGTGACGTACTAGTCTCCTACGAGCAGTACTTC. It codes for CASSDVLVSYEQYF.

The chain is built from TRBV28 and TRBJ1-5; D remains ambiguous. Germline V gene data show CDR1 as MDHEN and CDR2 as SYDVKM. The length of the CDR3 is 15 residues. V was clipped by 5 bases and J by 4 bases, with 15 bases between them. CDR3 region: CASSTRHYGNQPQHF. The CDR3 DNA reads TGTGCCAGCAGTACCAGACACTATGGGAATCAGCCCCAGCATTTT.

The CDR3 bases are TGTGCCAGCAAGCGGGAGGGCCTCGATGAGCAGTTCTTC. Translation gives CASKREGLDEQFF. This sequence joins TRBV6-1 and TRBJ2-1, with 10 bases fitting TRBD2. V lost 7 bases to trimming and J lost 8 bases; unmatched junction nucleotides: 5. CDR1 MNHNS and CDR2 SASEGT come from the germline V gene. This CDR3 is 13 amino acids long.

The chain is built from TRBV27 and TRBJ2-1, with D maybe TRBD2 (6 bases). V was clipped by 5 bases and J by 3 bases, with 11 bases between them. The CDR3 runs 14 residues. Germline lookup yields CDR1 MNHEY and CDR2 SMNVEV (reference sequence). CDR3 sequence: CASSRGAFYNEQFF. The CDR3, as DNA: TGTGCCAGCAGTCGCGGGGCTTTCTACAATGAGCAGTTCTTC.

V is TRBV10-1 and J is TRBJ1-1; no firm D call. V shed 0 bases and J shed 4 bases, with 12 bases lying between them. The length of the CDR3 is 15 residues. Per the germline V gene, CDR1 is WNHNN and CDR2 is SYGVQD (reference sequence). CDR3: CASSESTLLGTEAFF. The CDR3, as DNA: TGCGCCAGCAGTGAGTCGACTCTTCTGGGCACTGAAGCTTTCTTT.

J is TRBJ2-5 and V is TRBV5-4; 8 bases are a match to TRBD1. This CDR3 comprises 13 residues. The germline V gene has CDR1 SGHNT and CDR2 YYREEE (reference sequence). Trimming took 4 bases from V and 5 from J; bases not matched to a gene: 4. The CDR3 sequence: CASSTDRAETQYF. CDR3 sequence (DNA): TGTGCCAGCAGCACGGACAGGGCTGAGACCCAGTACTTC. The full variable domain, in which reference TRBV5-4 and TRBJ2-5 provide the parts outside the CDR3, is ETGVTQSPTHLIKTRGQQVTLRCSSQSGHNTVSWYQQALGQGPQFIFQYYREEENGRGNFPPRFSGLQFPNYSSELNVNALELDDSALYLCASSTDRAETQYFGPGTRLLVL.

The chain carries TRBV2 and TRBJ1-2; no clear D gene. V dropped 5 bases and J dropped 4 bases, with 20 bases sitting between them. Germline CDR1 and CDR2: SNHLY and FYNNEI. This CDR3 has 16 amino acids. CDR3 nucleotides: TGTGCCAGCAGTCCAACCGACCGGGTCATACCCTATGGCTACACCTTC. Amino acid sequence: CASSPTDRVIPYGYTF.

The chain joins TRBV10-3 to TRBJ1-2; no firm D call. Germline CDR1 ENHRY, CDR2 SYGVKD. This CDR3 is built from 12 residues. The V end lost 3 bases, the J end lost 5 bases, and 7 bases lay between the germline ends. The CDR3 region is CAISDGDYGYTF. In DNA form, the CDR3 reads TGTGCCATCAGTGACGGGGATTATGGCTACACCTTC.

CDR3 protein: CASSESAGRTDTQYF. The CDR3 DNA reads TGCGCCAGCAGTGAGTCTGCGGGTCGCACAGATACGCAGTATTTT. The V and J genes are TRBV10-1 and TRBJ2-3; possible D gene TRBD2, 5 bases. CDR1 is WNHNN and CDR2 is SYGVQD in the germline V gene (reference sequence). Trimming cost V 0 bases and J 1 base, with 8 bases left between them. This CDR3 is built from 15 residues.

The rearrangement uses TRBV9 and TRBJ2-5, with D perhaps matching TRBD1 or TRBD2 (5 bases each). The CDR3 sequence is 14 residues long. Between the trimmed V and J ends, which lost 4 bases and 2 bases, there was a span of 12 bases. CDR1 and CDR2 (germline): SGDLS, YYNGEE. The CDR3 region has the DNA TGTGCCAGCAGCCCAGGGACGTCGCAAGAGACCCAGTACTTC. Its protein is CASSPGTSQETQYF.

The chain couples TRBV5-4 to TRBJ2-7; no firm D call. The V gene lost 3 bases and the J gene lost 6 bases, with 13 bases spanning the gap. The CDR3 loop spans 13 amino acids. CDR1 is SGHNT, CDR2 YYREEE, per germline (reference sequence). The CDR3 nucleotides are TGTGCCAGCAGCTCTGCAAGAACGGGCGAGCAGTACTTC. This sequence encodes CASSSARTGEQYF. The full variable domain, completed using reference TRBV5-4 and TRBJ2-7, is ETGVTQSPTHLIKTRGQQVTLRCSSQSGHNTVSWYQQALGQGPQFIFQYYREEENGRGNFPPRFSGLQFPNYSSELNVNALELDDSALYLCASSSARTGEQYFGPGTRLTVT.

This rearrangement joins TRBV29-1 to TRBJ1-4, with a weak D call TRBD1 (6 bases). The germline V and J ends were trimmed by 5 bases and 11 bases, with 18 bases remaining between them. The germline CDR1 and CDR2 sequences are SQVTM and ANQGSEA. The CDR3 contains 13 residues. The CDR3 sequence is CSVWDPGTGKLFF. The CDR3 DNA sequence: TGCAGCGTTTGGGACCCAGGTACAGGGAAACTGTTTTTT.

The genes are TRBV5-1 and TRBJ2-3; perhaps TRBD1 as D (6 bases). V was trimmed by 4 bases and J by 4 bases, leaving 19 bases between them. Germline V gives CDR1 SGHRS, CDR2 YFSETQ. The CDR3 totals 16 residues. In nucleotides, the CDR3 is TGCGCCAGCAGCCCACTGCGCAGGGGCTCTTCAGATACGCAGTATTTT. This gives the protein CASSPLRRGSSDTQYF. The variable domain in full, completed from reference TRBV5-1 and TRBJ2-3, reads KAGVTQTPRYLIKTRGQQVTLSCSPISGHRSVSWYQQTPGQGLQFLFEYFSETQRNKGNFPGRFSGRQFSNSRSEMNVSTLELGDSALYLCASSPLRRGSSDTQYFGPGTRLTVL.

The J gene is TRBJ2-3, the V gene TRBV15; possible D gene TRBD2, 5 bases. The germline V gene has CDR1 LNHNV and CDR2 YYDKDF (reference sequence). This CDR3 spans 14 amino acids. Trimming left V 8 bases short and J 0 bases short, with 12 bases between. The CDR3 loop reads CATRGWRSTDTQYF. DNA for the CDR3: TGTGCCACCCGCGGGTGGCGGAGCACAGATACGCAGTATTTT. Using reference TRBV15 and TRBJ2-3 for the parts outside the CDR3, the full variable domain is DAMVIQNPRYQVTQFGKPVTLSCSQTLNHNVMYWYQQKSSQAPKLLFHYYDKDFNNEADTPDNFQSRRPNTSFCFLDIRSPGLGDTAMYLCATRGWRSTDTQYFGPGTRLTVL.

The chain has TRBV6-6 and TRBJ1-1; D is perhaps TRBD1 (5 bases). The V gene's germline CDR1 is MNHNY and CDR2 SVGAGI (reference sequence). CDR3 size: 16 residues. The V end lost 1 base, the J end lost 4 bases, and 16 bases lay between the germline ends. The CDR3 protein is CASSYWAGTGRTEAFF. In DNA, the CDR3 is TGTGCCAGCAGTTACTGGGCCGGGACTGGGCGCACTGAAGCTTTCTTT.

The rearrangement uses TRBV5-4 and TRBJ2-7; D is possibly TRBD1 (6 bases). The CDR3 extends over 13 amino acids. Germline CDR1 SGHNT, CDR2 YYREEE (reference sequence). V was shortened by 3 bases and J by 5 bases, with 12 bases between the two germline ends. CDR3: CASSYPGTNEQYF. The CDR3 bases are TGTGCCAGCAGCTACCCAGGGACAAACGAGCAGTACTTC.

This clone was seen a few times. The genes are TRBV19 and TRBJ1-1, with D unresolved. Germline V gives CDR1 LNHDA, CDR2 SQIVND (reference sequence). Trimming cost V 4 bases and J 0 bases, with 6 bases left between them. The CDR3 runs to 13 residues. The CDR3 spells CASSTTVNTEAFF. The CDR3 nucleotides read TGTGCCAGTAGTACCACAGTGAACACTGAAGCTTTCTTT. The whole variable domain, remainder taken from reference TRBV19 and TRBJ1-1, is DGGITQSPKYLFRKEGQNVTLSCEQNLNHDAMYWYRQDPGQGLRLIYYSQIVNDFQKGDIAEGYSVSREKKESFPLTVTSAQKNPTAFYLCASSTTVNTEAFFGQGTRLTVV.

The chain recombines TRBV28 with TRBJ2-3; D gene unclear. V lost 4 bases to trimming and J lost 1 base, with 6 bases between them. Germline CDR1 and CDR2: MDHEN and SYDVKM. CDR3 length: 13 residues. CDR3 sequence: CASSSIRTDTQYF. The CDR3 DNA reads TGTGCCAGCAGTTCCATCCGCACAGATACGCAGTATTTT.

The chain employs TRBV18 and TRBJ1-2; no clear D gene. The V end was cut by 3 bases, the J end by 3 bases, with 14 bases between. This CDR3 region has 15 residues. Germline loops: CDR1 KGHSH, CDR2 LQKENI. CDR3 amino acids: CASSPAGVFDYGYTF. DNA for the CDR3: TGTGCCAGCTCACCGGCTGGGGTCTTTGACTATGGCTACACCTTC.

The chain employs TRBV4-2 and TRBJ2-7, with 8 bases lining up with TRBD2. V trimming: 2 bases; J trimming: 3 bases; junction bases outside the gene matches: 3. Germline V gene lookup returns CDR1 LGHNA and CDR2 YNFKEQ. The CDR3 sequence is 14 residues long. The CDR3 region is CASSQPGLVYEQYF. CDR3 nucleotides: TGTGCCAGCAGCCAACCGGGACTAGTCTACGAGCAGTACTTC.

The chain employs TRBV21-1 and TRBJ2-7; the D segment call TRBD2 is taken from the table without a DNA check. TRBV21-1 is listed as a pseudogene. The CDR3 totals 14 residues. CDR3 loop: CACPLAGVGYEQYF. The CDR3 DNA is TGTGCCTGTCCCCTAGCGGGAGTGGGGTACGAGCAGTACTTC.

In this sample, this clone turned up once. This chain connects TRBV27 to TRBJ1-5; TRBD1 aligns across 9 bases. This CDR3 is 17 amino acids long. V shed 4 bases, J shed 7 bases, and the junction held 14 bases outside the gene matches. The germline V gene encodes CDR1 MNHEY and CDR2 SMNVEV (reference sequence). The CDR3 loop reads CASSWRSPGQGGQPQHF. The CDR3 DNA is TGTGCCAGCAGTTGGCGATCCCCGGGACAGGGAGGACAGCCCCAGCATTTT.

V usage is TRBV10-2 and J usage is TRBJ2-2, with D unresolved. CDR3 length: 12 residues. Germline V gives CDR1 WSHSY, CDR2 SAAADI. The V end lost 7 bases, the J end lost 2 bases, and 5 bases lay between the germline ends. The CDR3 reads CASTKNTGELFF. DNA of the CDR3: TGCGCCAGCACTAAAAACACCGGGGAGCTGTTTTTT.

This rearrangement joins TRBV5-1 to TRBJ1-2, with no clear D. Deletions cut 0 bases from V and 5 bases from J, with 14 bases between. The germline V gene encodes CDR1 SGHRS and CDR2 YFSETQ. The CDR3 extends over 15 amino acids. The CDR3 region has the DNA TGCGCCAGCAGCTTGGAGACGGCTCCGCGGTATGGCTACACCTTC. Protein sequence: CASSLETAPRYGYTF.